This T cell receptor beta chain derives from a study of response to subunit inactivated influenza vaccine. One entry per CDR3 protein, called by TCRdb with MiXCR from the RT-PCR reads. This sample has 400,000 to 650,000 distinct CDR3 sequences; about 7.2% occur once, and the top ten carry around 13%. V trimming: 2 bases; J trimming: 3 bases; junction bases outside the gene matches: 13. Germline CDR1 MNHEY, CDR2 SMNVEV (reference sequence). This CDR3 spans 18 amino acids. The sample holds many counts of this clonotype. The sequencing here drew on PBMCs from blood, taken 23 to 25 months after vaccination. V usage is TRBV27 and J usage is TRBJ2-1; 7 bases match TRBD1. This TCR came from a man aged 50 to 69 who received an inactivated influenza vaccine. The CDR3 DNA reads as TGTGCCAGCAGTTTAGCCCCTCGAGGACAGGACCTCTACAATGAGCAGTTCTTC. Encoded protein: CASSLAPRGQDLYNEQFF.